This T cell receptor (beta chain) comes out of a study of T cell responses to AZD1222 COVID-19 vaccine. Findings of the study overall: Regions 160-218 and 743-854 held dominance among vaccine-associated CD4 TCRs, which spanned spike. The number of AZD1222 recipients seropositive at baseline was only six. In all cases, repertoires were sampled only after the peak T cell response.

Pooled in the analysis were second doses at about 4 or about 12 weeks. Assay: immunoSEQ multiplex PCR; the TCRdb copy retains only in-frame clones and omits some. The sample includes about 120,000 clones, about 90% of them seen just once. Germline V CDR1 and CDR2: MNHEY, SVGAGI. This CDR3 is 12 amino acids long. With 5 bases clipped from V and 11 bases from J, the junction kept 8 bases outside the gene matches. This clone was recorded a few times. Its antigen remains unknown. The V call is TRBV6-5, the J call TRBJ1-1; 7 bases map to TRBD1. The sequenced sample was peripheral blood, obtained 28 days after the second AZD1222 dose. This TCR came from an adult who received the AZD1222 COVID-19 vaccine. The CDR3 DNA reads TGTGCCAGCAGTCGAGACAGGGTGGTGGCTTTCTTT. Residues: CASSRDRVVAFF.